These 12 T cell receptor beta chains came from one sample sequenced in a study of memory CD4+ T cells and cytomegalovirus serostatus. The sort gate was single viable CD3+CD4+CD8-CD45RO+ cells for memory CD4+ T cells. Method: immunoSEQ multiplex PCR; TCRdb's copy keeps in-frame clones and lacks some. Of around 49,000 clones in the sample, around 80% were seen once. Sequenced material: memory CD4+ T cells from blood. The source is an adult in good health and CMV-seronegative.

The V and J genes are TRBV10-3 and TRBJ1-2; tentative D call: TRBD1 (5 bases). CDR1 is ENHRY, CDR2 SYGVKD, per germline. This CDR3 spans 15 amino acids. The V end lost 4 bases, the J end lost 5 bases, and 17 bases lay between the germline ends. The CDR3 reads CAISGDFSAHYGYTF. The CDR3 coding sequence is TGTGCCATCAGTGGGGACTTTTCAGCCCATTATGGCTACACCTTC.

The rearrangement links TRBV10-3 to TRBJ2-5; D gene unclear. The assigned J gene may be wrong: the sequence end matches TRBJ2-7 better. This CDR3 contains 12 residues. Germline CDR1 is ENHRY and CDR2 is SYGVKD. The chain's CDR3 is CAIRGSSYEQYF. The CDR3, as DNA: TGTGCCATCAGAGGAAGCTCCTACGAGCAGTACTTC.

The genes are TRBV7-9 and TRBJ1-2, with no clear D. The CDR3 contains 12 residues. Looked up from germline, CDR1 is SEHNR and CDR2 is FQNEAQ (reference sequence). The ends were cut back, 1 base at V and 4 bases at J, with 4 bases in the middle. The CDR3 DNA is TGTGCCAGCAGCTTAGGGAGCTATGGCTACACCTTC. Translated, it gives CASSLGSYGYTF.

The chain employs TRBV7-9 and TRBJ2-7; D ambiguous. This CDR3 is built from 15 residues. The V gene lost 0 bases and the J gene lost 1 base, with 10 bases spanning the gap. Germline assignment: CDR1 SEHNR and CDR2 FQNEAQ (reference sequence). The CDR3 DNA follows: TGTGCCAGCAGCTTAGCGGGCGGAAGTTCCTACGAGCAGTACTTC. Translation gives CASSLAGGSSYEQYF.

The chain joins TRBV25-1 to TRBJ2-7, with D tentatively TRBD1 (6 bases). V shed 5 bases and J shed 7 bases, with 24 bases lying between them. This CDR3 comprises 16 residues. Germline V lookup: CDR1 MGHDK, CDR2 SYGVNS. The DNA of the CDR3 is TGTGCCAGCAGTACACCCAGGGGCAGGGGCCTGGGAGAGCAGTACTTC. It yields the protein CASSTPRGRGLGEQYF.

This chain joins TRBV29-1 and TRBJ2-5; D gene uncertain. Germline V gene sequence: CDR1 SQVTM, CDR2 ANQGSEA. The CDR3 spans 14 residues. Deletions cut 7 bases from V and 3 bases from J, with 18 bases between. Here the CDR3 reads CSATVGEVKETQYF. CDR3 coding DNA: TGCAGCGCGACCGTAGGTGAAGTGAAAGAGACCCAGTACTTC. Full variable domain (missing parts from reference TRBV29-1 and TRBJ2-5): SAVISQKPSRDICQRGTSLTIQCQVDSQVTMMFWYRQQPGQSLTLIATANQGSEATYESGFVIDKFPISRPNLTFSTLTVSNMSPEDSSIYLCSATVGEVKETQYFGPGTRLLVL.

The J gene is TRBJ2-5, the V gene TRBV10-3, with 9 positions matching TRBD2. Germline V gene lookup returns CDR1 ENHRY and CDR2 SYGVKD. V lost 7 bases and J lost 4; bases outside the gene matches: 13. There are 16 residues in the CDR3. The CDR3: CAIMRGAGGPGETQYF. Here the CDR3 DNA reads TGTGCCATCATGAGGGGAGCGGGAGGCCCCGGAGAGACCCAGTACTTC.

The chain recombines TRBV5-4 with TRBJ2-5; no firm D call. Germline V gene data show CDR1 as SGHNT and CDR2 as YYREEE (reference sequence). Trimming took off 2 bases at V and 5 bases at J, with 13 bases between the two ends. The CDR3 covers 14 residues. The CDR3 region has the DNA TGTGCCAGCAGCTTCGCCTTTCCGCCCGAGACCCAGTACTTC. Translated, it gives CASSFAFPPETQYF.

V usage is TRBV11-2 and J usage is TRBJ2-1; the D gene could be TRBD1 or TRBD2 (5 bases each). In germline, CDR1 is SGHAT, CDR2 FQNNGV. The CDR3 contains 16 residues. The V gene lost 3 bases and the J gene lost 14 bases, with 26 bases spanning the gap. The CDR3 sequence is CASSFGGDGGVTSKFF. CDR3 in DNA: TGTGCCAGCAGCTTTGGTGGGGACGGTGGGGTCACCAGTAAGTTCTTC. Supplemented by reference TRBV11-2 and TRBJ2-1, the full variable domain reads EAGVAQSPRYKIIEKRQSVAFWCNPISGHATLYWYQQILGQGPKLLIQFQNNGVVDDSQLPKDRFSAERLKGVDSTLKIQPAKLEDSAVYLCASSFGGDGGVTSKFFGPGTRLTVL.

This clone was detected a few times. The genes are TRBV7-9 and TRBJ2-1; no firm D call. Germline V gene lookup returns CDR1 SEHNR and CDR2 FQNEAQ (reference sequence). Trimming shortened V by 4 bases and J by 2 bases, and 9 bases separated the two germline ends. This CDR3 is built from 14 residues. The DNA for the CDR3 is TGTGCCAGCAGCTCCCGGCCCCCCTACAATGAGCAGTTCTTC. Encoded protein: CASSSRPPYNEQFF.

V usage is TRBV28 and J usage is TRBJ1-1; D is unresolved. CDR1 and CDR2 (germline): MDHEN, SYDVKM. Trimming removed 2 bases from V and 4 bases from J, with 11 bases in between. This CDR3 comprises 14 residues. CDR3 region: CASSLDPGITEAFF. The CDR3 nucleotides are TGTGCCAGCAGTTTAGATCCGGGGATCACTGAAGCTTTCTTT. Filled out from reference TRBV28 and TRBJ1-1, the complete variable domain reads DVKVTQSSRYLVKRTGEKVFLECVQDMDHENMFWYRQDPGLGLRLIYFSYDVKMKEKGDIPEGYSVSREKKERFSLILESASTNQTSMYLCASSLDPGITEAFFGQGTRLTVV.

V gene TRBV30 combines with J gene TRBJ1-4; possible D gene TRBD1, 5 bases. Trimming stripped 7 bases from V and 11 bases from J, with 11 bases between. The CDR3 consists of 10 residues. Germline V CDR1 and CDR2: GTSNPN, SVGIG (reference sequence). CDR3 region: CALEEGKLFF. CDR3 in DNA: TGTGCCTTGGAGGAGGGGAAACTGTTTTTT.